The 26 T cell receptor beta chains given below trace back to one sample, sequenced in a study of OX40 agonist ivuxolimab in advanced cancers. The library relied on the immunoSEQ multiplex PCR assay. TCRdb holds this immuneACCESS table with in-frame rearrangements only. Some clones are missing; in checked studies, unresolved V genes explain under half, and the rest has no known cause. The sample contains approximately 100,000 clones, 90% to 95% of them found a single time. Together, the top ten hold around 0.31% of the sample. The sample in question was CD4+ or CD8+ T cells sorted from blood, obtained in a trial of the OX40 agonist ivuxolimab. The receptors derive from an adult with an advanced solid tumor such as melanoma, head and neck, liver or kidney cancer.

As DNA, the CDR3 is TGCAGCGTTGGGGCGGGAGACTTGGGGGAGACCCAGTACTTC. Translating it yields CSVGAGDLGETQYF. The chain links TRBV29-1 to TRBJ2-5; 7 nucleotides match TRBD2. V lost 4 bases to trimming and J lost 5 bases; unmatched junction nucleotides: 10. Per germline, CDR1 SQVTM and CDR2 ANQGSEA. CDR3 length: 14 amino acids.

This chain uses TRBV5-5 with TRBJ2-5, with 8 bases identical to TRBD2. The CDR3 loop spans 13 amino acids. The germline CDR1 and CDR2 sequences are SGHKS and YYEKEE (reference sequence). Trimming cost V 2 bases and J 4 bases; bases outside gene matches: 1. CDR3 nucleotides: TGTGCCAGCAGCTTAACTAGCGGAGAGACCCAGTACTTC. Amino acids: CASSLTSGETQYF.

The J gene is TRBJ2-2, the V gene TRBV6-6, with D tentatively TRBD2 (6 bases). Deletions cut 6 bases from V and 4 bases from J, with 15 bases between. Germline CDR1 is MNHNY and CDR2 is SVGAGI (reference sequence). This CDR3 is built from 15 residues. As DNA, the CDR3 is TGTGCCAGCAGCCTAATAGCGGAGGTCACCGGGGAGCTGTTTTTT. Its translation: CASSLIAEVTGELFF.

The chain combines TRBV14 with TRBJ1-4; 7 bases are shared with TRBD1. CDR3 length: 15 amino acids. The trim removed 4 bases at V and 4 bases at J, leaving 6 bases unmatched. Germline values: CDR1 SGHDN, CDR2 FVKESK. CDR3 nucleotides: TGTGCCAGCAGCCTCACGACAGGGTTTAATGAAAAACTGTTTTTT. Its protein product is CASSLTTGFNEKLFF.

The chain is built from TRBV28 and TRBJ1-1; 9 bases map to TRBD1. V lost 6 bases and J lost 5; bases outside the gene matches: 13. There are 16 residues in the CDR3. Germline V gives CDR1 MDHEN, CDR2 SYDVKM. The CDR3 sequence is CASRGYRGHRSTEAFF. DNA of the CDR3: TGTGCCAGCAGGGGGTACAGGGGGCATCGGAGTACTGAAGCTTTCTTT. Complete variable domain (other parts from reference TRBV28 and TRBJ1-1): DVKVTQSSRYLVKRTGEKVFLECVQDMDHENMFWYRQDPGLGLRLIYFSYDVKMKEKGDIPEGYSVSREKKERFSLILESASTNQTSMYLCASRGYRGHRSTEAFFGQGTRLTVV.

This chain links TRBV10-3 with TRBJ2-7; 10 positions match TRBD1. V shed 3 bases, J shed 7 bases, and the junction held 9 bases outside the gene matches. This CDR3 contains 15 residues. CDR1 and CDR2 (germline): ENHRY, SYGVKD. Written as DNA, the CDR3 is TGTGCCATCAGTGACAAGGGACAGGGGAGGGGTGAGCAGTACTTC. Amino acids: CAISDKGQGRGEQYF.

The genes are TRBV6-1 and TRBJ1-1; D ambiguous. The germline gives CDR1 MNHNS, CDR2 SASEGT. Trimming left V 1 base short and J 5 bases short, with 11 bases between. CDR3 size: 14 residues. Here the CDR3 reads CASSEVRSRTEAFF. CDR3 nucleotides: TGTGCCAGCAGTGAAGTCAGGAGTAGGACTGAAGCTTTCTTT.

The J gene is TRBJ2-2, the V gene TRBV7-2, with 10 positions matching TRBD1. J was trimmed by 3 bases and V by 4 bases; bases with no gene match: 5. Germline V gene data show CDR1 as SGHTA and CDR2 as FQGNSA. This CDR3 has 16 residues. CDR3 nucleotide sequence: TGTGCCAGCAGCTCGGCGACAGGGGGCTACACCGGGGAGCTGTTTTTT. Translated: CASSSATGGYTGELFF.

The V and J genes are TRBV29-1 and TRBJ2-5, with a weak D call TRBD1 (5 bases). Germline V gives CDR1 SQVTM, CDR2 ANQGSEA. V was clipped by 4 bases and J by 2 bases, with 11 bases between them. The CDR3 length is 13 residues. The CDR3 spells CSVGGLGQETQYF. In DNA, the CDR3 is TGCAGCGTTGGGGGCTTGGGTCAAGAGACCCAGTACTTC.

CDR3 in amino acids: CASSYASGSSYNEQFF. The CDR3 DNA reads TGCGCCAGCAGCTACGCTAGCGGGAGCTCCTACAATGAGCAGTTCTTC. This chain joins TRBV5-1 and TRBJ2-1; 10 bases map to TRBD2. This CDR3 has 16 residues. CDR1 is SGHRS and CDR2 is YFSETQ in the germline V gene. With 3 bases clipped from V and 0 bases from J, the junction kept 3 bases outside the gene matches.

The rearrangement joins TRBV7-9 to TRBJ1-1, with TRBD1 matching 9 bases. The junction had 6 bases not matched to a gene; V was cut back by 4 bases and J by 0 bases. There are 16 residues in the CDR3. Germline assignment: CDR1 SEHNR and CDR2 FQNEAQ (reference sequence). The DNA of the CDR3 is TGTGCCAGCAGCTCGGGACAGGGCGTCATGAACACTGAAGCTTTCTTT. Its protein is CASSSGQGVMNTEAFF.

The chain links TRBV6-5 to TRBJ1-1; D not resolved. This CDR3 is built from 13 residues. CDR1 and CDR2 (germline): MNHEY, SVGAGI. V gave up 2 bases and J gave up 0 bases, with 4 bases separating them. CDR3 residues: CASSYTMNTEAFF. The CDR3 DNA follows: TGTGCCAGCAGTTACACTATGAACACTGAAGCTTTCTTT.

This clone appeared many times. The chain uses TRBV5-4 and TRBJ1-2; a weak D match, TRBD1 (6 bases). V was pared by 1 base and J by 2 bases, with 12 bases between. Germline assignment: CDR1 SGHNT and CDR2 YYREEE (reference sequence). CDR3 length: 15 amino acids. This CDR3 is CASSLPGQLNYGYTF. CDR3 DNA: TGTGCCAGCAGCTTGCCCGGACAGCTAAACTATGGCTACACCTTC.

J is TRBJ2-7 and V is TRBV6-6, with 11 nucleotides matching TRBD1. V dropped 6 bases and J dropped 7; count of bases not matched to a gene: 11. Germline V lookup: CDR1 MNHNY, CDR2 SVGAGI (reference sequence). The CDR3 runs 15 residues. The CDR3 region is CASRAGTGGLWEQYF. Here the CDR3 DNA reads TGTGCCAGCAGGGCCGGGACAGGGGGGCTTTGGGAGCAGTACTTC.

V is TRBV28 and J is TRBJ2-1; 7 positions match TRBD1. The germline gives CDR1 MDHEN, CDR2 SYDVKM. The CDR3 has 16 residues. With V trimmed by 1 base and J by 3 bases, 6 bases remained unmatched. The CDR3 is CASSLYHRGFYNEQFF. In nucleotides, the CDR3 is TGTGCCAGCAGTTTATACCACAGGGGATTCTACAATGAGCAGTTCTTC.

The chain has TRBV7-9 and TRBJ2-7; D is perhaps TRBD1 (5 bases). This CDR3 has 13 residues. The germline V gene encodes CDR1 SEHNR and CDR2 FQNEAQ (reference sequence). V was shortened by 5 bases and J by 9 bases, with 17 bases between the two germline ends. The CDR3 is CASSVQGSEGQYF. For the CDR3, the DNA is TGTGCCAGCAGCGTGCAGGGATCGGAAGGGCAGTACTTC.

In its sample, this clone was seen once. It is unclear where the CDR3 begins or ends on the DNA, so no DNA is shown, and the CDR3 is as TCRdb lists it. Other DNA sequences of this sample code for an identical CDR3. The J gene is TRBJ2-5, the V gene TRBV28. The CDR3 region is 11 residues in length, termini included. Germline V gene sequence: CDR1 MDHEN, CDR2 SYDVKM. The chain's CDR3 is CASSFLETQYF.

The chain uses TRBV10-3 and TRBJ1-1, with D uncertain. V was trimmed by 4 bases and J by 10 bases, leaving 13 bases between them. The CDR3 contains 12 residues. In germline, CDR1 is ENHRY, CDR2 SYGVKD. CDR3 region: CAISASPEGAFF. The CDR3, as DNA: TGTGCCATCAGTGCCAGCCCTGAGGGAGCTTTCTTT.

CDR3 in amino acids: CASSRRVGINTEAFF. CDR3 DNA: TGTGCCAGCAGCCGCCGGGTAGGGATCAATACTGAAGCTTTCTTT. This chain joins TRBV11-2 and TRBJ1-1; no clear D gene. This CDR3 region has 15 residues. Between the trimmed V and J ends, which lost 5 bases and 5 bases, there was a span of 18 bases. Germline lookup yields CDR1 SGHAT and CDR2 FQNNGV.

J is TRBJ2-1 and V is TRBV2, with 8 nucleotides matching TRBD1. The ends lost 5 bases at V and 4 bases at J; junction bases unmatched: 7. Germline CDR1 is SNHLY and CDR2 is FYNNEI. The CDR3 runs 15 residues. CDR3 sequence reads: CASSIGQGNYNEQFF. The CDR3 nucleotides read TGTGCCAGCAGTATCGGACAGGGCAATTACAATGAGCAGTTCTTC.

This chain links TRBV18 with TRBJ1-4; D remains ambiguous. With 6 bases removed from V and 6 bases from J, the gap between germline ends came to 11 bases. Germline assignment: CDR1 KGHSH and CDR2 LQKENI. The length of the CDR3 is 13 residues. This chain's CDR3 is CASSGMIDEKLFF. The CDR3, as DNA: TGTGCCAGCTCGGGAATGATTGATGAAAAACTGTTTTTT.

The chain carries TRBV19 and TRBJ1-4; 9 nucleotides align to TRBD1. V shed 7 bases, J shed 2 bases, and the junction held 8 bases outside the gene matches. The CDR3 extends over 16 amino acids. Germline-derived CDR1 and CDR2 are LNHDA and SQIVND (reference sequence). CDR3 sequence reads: CASTSQGAPTNEKLFF. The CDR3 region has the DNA TGTGCCAGTACCTCACAGGGGGCGCCGACTAATGAAAAACTGTTTTTT.

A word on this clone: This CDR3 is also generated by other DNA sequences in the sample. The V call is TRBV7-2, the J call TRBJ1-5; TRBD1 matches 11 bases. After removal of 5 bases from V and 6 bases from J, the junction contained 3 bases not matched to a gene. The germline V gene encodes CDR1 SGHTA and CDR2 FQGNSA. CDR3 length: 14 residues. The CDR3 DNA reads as TGTGCCAGCAGCCTGGGACAGGGGGGTCAGCCCCAGCATTTT. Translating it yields CASSLGQGGQPQHF.

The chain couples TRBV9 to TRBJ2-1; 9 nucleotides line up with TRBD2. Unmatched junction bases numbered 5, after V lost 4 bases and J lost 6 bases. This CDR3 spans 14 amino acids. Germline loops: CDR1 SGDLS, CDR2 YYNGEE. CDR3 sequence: CASSIQLAGNEQFF. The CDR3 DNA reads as TGTGCCAGCAGCATCCAACTAGCGGGCAATGAGCAGTTCTTC.

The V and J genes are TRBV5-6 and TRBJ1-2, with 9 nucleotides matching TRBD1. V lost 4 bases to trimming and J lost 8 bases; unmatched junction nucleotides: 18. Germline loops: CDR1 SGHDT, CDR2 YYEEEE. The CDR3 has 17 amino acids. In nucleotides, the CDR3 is TGTGCCAGCAGCCATGCCCTGGACAGGGGACCACTTTGGGGCTACACCTTC. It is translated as CASSHALDRGPLWGYTF.

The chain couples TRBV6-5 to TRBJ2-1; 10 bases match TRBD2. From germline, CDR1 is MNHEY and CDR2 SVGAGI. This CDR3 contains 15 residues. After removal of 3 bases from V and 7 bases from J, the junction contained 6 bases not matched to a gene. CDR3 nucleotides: TGTGCCAGCAGTTATAGGGCTAGCGGGAGTAATGAGCAGTTCTTC. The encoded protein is CASSYRASGSNEQFF.